A selection of T cell receptor beta chains follows, all from one sample in a study of blood T cell repertoires in COVID-19. TCRdb's table, derived via immunoSEQ multiplex PCR, lists solely in-frame clones and lacks some. The sample holds about 90,000 clones, approximately 87% seen once. The sample taken for sequencing was peripheral blood. The receptors were gathered from a human donor in a cohort sampled during active COVID-19. Both conserved end residues are trimmed from each CDR3.

cdr3_length: 14; j_call: TRBJ1-1; v_call: TRBV11-2; cdr3_aa: ASSKGGAKVDTEAF
cdr3_length: 10; j_call: TRBJ1-6; v_call: TRBV30; cdr3_aa: AWSPTKSPLH
cdr3_length: 10; j_call: TRBJ1-1; v_call: TRBV3-1/TRBV3-2; cdr3_aa: ASSPTGVRAF
cdr3_length: 12; j_call: TRBJ1-5; v_call: TRBV2; cdr3_aa: ASSLVGNNQPQH
cdr3_length: 13; j_call: TRBJ1-2; v_call: TRBV19; cdr3_aa: AASTGSLIPYGYT
cdr3_length: 11; j_call: TRBJ2-3; v_call: TRBV6-2/TRBV6-3; cdr3_aa: ASSDGSADTQY
cdr3_length: 11; j_call: TRBJ1-1; v_call: TRBV2; cdr3_aa: ASSPTANTEAF
cdr3_length: 13; j_call: TRBJ1-5; v_call: TRBV19; cdr3_aa: ASSRDSYSNQPQH
cdr3_length: 11; j_call: TRBJ1-6; v_call: TRBV2; cdr3_aa: ASSQGYNSPLH
cdr3_length: 10; j_call: TRBJ2-2; v_call: TRBV25-1; cdr3_aa: ASSEDSGELF
cdr3_length: 13; j_call: TRBJ2-7; v_call: TRBV11-2; cdr3_aa: ASSLGQGILYEQY
cdr3_length: 16; j_call: TRBJ2-1; v_call: TRBV7-9; cdr3_aa: ASSLSPGAGGSYNEQF